The 28 T cell receptor beta chains reported below all come from one sample, sequenced in a study of cytotoxic CD8 clonotypes in ibrutinib-treated CLL. Using immunoSEQ multiplex PCR, the repertoire was profiled, and TCRdb retains in-frame clones only, with some absent. The sample contains 15,000 to 20,000 clones, 65% to 85% of which appear only once. The sample was PBMCs, taken before ibrutinib treatment. Every receptor here comes from a human donor with chronic lymphocytic leukemia.

The chain combines TRBV4-1 with TRBJ2-5; D is uncertain. In germline, CDR1 is MGHRA, CDR2 YSYEKL. V gave up 5 bases and J gave up 0 bases, with 7 bases separating them. CDR3 length: 13 residues. CDR3 DNA: TGCGCCAGCAGCTTCTCGTACCAAGAGACCCAGTACTTC. Translated, it gives CASSFSYQETQYF.

Only one count was recorded for this clone. This chain joins TRBV5-6 and TRBJ2-2; D is possibly TRBD1 (6 bases). There are 14 residues in the CDR3. Trimming stripped 3 bases from V and 3 bases from J, with 9 bases between. Germline values: CDR1 SGHDT, CDR2 YYEEEE. The CDR3 DNA follows: TGTGCCAGCAGCTCCGGGACATACACCGGGGAGCTGTTTTTT. This gives the protein CASSSGTYTGELFF.

This chain connects TRBV19 to TRBJ2-4, with D tentatively TRBD2 (6 bases). Germline V CDR1 and CDR2: LNHDA, SQIVND (reference sequence). The CDR3 spans 14 residues. The germline V and J ends were trimmed by 3 bases and 3 bases, with 9 bases remaining between them. The CDR3 region has the DNA TGTGCCAGTAGTATTAGGAGGGACAAAAACATTCAGTACTTC. Protein: CASSIRRDKNIQYF.

V and J are TRBV6-5 and TRBJ2-3; TRBD2 might be the D (5 bases). Trimming took 2 bases from V and 2 from J, leaving 11 bases between them. Germline values: CDR1 MNHEY, CDR2 SVGAGI. The CDR3 spans 15 residues. CDR3 sequence: CASSYGRTFTDTQYF. DNA of the CDR3: TGTGCCAGCAGTTACGGGCGGACTTTCACAGATACGCAGTATTTT.

This chain uses TRBV18 with TRBJ2-5, with 11 bases that match TRBD2. Losses at the gene ends were 2 bases for V and 5 bases for J; bases not matched to a gene: 1. Germline lookup yields CDR1 KGHSH and CDR2 LQKENI. This CDR3 comprises 14 residues. The CDR3 loop reads CASSPGLAGETQYF. The CDR3 nucleotides are TGTGCCAGCTCACCAGGACTAGCGGGTGAGACCCAGTACTTC.

In its sample, this clone was seen a few times. This rearrangement joins TRBV5-4 to TRBJ1-6; 9 bases align to TRBD1. V shed 0 bases and J 5 bases; nucleotides not matched to a gene: 3. The CDR3 extends over 16 amino acids. Germline V gene sequence: CDR1 SGHNT, CDR2 YYREEE (reference sequence). The CDR3 coding sequence is TGTGCCAGCAGCTTGGGGACAGGGGTTAATAATTCACCCCTCCACTTT. It encodes CASSLGTGVNNSPLHF.

This chain uses TRBV27 with TRBJ1-5; weak D call: TRBD1 (5 bases). This CDR3 has 15 amino acids. Trimming stripped 2 bases from V and 3 bases from J, with 11 bases between. Germline V CDR1 and CDR2: MNHEY, SMNVEV (reference sequence). CDR3 bases: TGTGCCAGCAGTTTAGGTCAGGGCTCCAATCAGCCCCAGCATTTT. Protein: CASSLGQGSNQPQHF.

V gene TRBV30 combines with J gene TRBJ1-3; TRBD1 is a possible D gene (6 bases). The CDR3 consists of 14 residues. The germline CDR1 and CDR2 sequences are GTSNPN and SVGIG (reference sequence). Trimming took off 3 bases at V and 4 bases at J, with 13 bases between the two ends. The CDR3 sequence: CAWSNRDTGNTIYF. DNA of the CDR3: TGTGCCTGGAGCAACCGGGACACCGGAAACACCATATATTTT.

This CDR3 reads CASTGIGLRGYTF. The CDR3 coding sequence is TGTGCCAGTACTGGGATCGGACTACGAGGCTACACCTTC. The chain recombines TRBV19 with TRBJ1-2; D is ambiguous. Trimming removed 7 bases at V and 8 bases at J, with 17 bases between. The CDR3 is 13 residues long. Germline CDR1 LNHDA, CDR2 SQIVND (reference sequence). Based on the CDR3 plus reference TRBV19 and TRBJ1-2, the full variable domain is DGGITQSPKYLFRKEGQNVTLSCEQNLNHDAMYWYRQDPGQGLRLIYYSQIVNDFQKGDIAEGYSVSREKKESFPLTVTSAQKNPTAFYLCASTGIGLRGYTFGSGTRLTVV.

This sequence joins TRBV7-6 and TRBJ1-4; weak D call: TRBD1 (5 bases). V was clipped by 4 bases and J by 0 bases, with 12 bases between them. Germline values: CDR1 SGHVS, CDR2 FNYEAQ. The CDR3 has 16 residues. CDR3 nucleotide sequence: TGTGCCAGCAGCTCCCGCCCAGGGTCAACTAATGAAAAACTGTTTTTT. This gives the protein CASSSRPGSTNEKLFF. Drawing the rest from reference TRBV7-6 and TRBJ1-4, the complete variable domain is GAGVSQSPRYKVTKRGQDVALRCDPISGHVSLYWYRQALGQGPEFLTYFNYEAQQDKSGLPNDRFSAERPEGSISTLTIQRTEQRDSAMYRCASSSRPGSTNEKLFFGSGTQLSVL.

This rearrangement joins TRBV6-6 to TRBJ1-2; TRBD1 aligns across 7 bases. Germline values: CDR1 MNHNY, CDR2 SVGAGI (reference sequence). With 6 bases clipped from V and 0 bases from J, the junction kept 10 bases outside the gene matches. This CDR3 spans 16 amino acids. CDR3 nucleotides: TGTGCCAGCAGCCTAGACAGGGCCGCCCCTAACTATGGCTACACCTTC. It specifies CASSLDRAAPNYGYTF.

The V call is TRBV28, the J call TRBJ2-3, with D maybe TRBD2 (7 bases). Germline lookup yields CDR1 MDHEN and CDR2 SYDVKM. This CDR3 has 14 residues. V was shortened by 2 bases and J by 11 bases, with 17 bases between the two germline ends. In DNA, the CDR3 is TGTGCCAGCAGTTTAGGAGGGGGGGCCCGTGGGCAGTATTTT. Encoded protein: CASSLGGGARGQYF.

The table lists this clone with a count of one. The chain couples TRBV5-1 to TRBJ1-4; possibly TRBD1 for D (6 bases). The CDR3 is made up of 16 amino acids. V was cut by 0 bases and J by 7 bases, with 16 bases left in between. CDR1 and CDR2 from the germline V gene are SGHRS and YFSETQ. The CDR3 DNA follows: TGCGCCAGCAGCTTGGCGGGGAACTTAGGGGGTGAAAAACTGTTTTTT. This encodes CASSLAGNLGGEKLFF. The entire variable domain, with the rest obtained from reference TRBV5-1 and TRBJ1-4, is as follows: KAGVTQTPRYLIKTRGQQVTLSCSPISGHRSVSWYQQTPGQGLQFLFEYFSETQRNKGNFPGRFSGRQFSNSRSEMNVSTLELGDSALYLCASSLAGNLGGEKLFFGSGTQLSVL.

The V and J genes are TRBV5-4 and TRBJ2-7, with 10 bases aligning to TRBD2. Trimming at V came to 4 bases and at J to 0 bases, leaving 7 bases not matched to a gene. Germline V gene data show CDR1 as SGHNT and CDR2 as YYREEE (reference sequence). The CDR3 is 16 residues long. The CDR3 loop reads CASSGGLAVSSYEQYF. CDR3 DNA: TGTGCCAGCAGCGGTGGACTAGCGGTCAGCTCCTACGAGCAGTACTTC. Complete variable domain (other parts from reference TRBV5-4 and TRBJ2-7): ETGVTQSPTHLIKTRGQQVTLRCSSQSGHNTVSWYQQALGQGPQFIFQYYREEENGRGNFPPRFSGLQFPNYSSELNVNALELDDSALYLCASSGGLAVSSYEQYFGPGTRLTVT.

The genes are TRBV2 and TRBJ2-2; D is undetermined. The CDR3 has 15 residues. The V gene's germline CDR1 is SNHLY and CDR2 FYNNEI. V was trimmed by 6 bases and J by 4 bases, leaving 15 bases between them. DNA of the CDR3: TGTGCCAGCAGCGACCCCTCCGGAGCCACCGGGGAGCTGTTTTTT. This translates into CASSDPSGATGELFF.

This chain links TRBV5-1 with TRBJ2-3; D perhaps matches TRBD2 (5 bases). This CDR3 contains 15 residues. The germline CDR1 and CDR2 sequences are SGHRS and YFSETQ. Trimming cost V 4 bases and J 1 base, with 13 bases left between them. The CDR3 nucleotides are TGCGCCAGCAGCCCGAGCCGGGGTGGCACAGATACGCAGTATTTT. Its protein is CASSPSRGGTDTQYF.

This clone occurred a few times. Other nucleotide sequences from this sample produce the same CDR3. In DNA, the CDR3 is TGTGCCAGCAGCTTAGTCGGGAGAGGAGAGACCCAGTACTTC. Translated, it gives CASSLVGRGETQYF. The chain joins TRBV7-9 to TRBJ2-5; D is possibly TRBD2 (6 bases). The CDR3 has 14 amino acids. V was cut by 1 base and J by 4 bases, with 10 bases left in between. CDR1 and CDR2 (germline): SEHNR, FQNEAQ (reference sequence). Filled out from reference TRBV7-9 and TRBJ2-5, the complete variable domain reads DTGVSQNPRHKITKRGQNVTFRCDPISEHNRLYWYRQTLGQGPEFLTYFQNEAQLEKSRLLSDRFSAERPKGSFSTLEIQRTEQGDSAMYLCASSLVGRGETQYFGPGTRLLVL.

The rearrangement joins TRBV6-6 to TRBJ1-1; 7 nucleotides line up with TRBD1. V trimming: 4 bases; J trimming: 11 bases; junction bases outside the gene matches: 16. The CDR3 extends over 15 amino acids. Germline CDR1 is MNHNY and CDR2 is SVGAGI (reference sequence). The CDR3 protein is CASSLERDSRLKAFF. DNA for the CDR3: TGTGCCAGCAGTTTGGAACGGGACAGCCGGTTGAAGGCTTTCTTT.

This clone was picked up a small number of times. The chain is built from TRBV19 and TRBJ2-1; TRBD2 matches 9 bases. V lost 3 bases and J lost 15; bases outside the gene matches: 9. This CDR3 is 13 amino acids long. Germline CDR1 and CDR2: LNHDA and SQIVND (reference sequence). In DNA, the CDR3 is TGTGCCAGTAGTATCGGAGCGGGGGGCTCGCCGTTCTTC. Its translation is CASSIGAGGSPFF.

The chain links TRBV27 to TRBJ2-3; TRBD2 matches at 11 bases. Germline V CDR1 and CDR2: MNHEY, SMNVEV (reference sequence). CDR3 length: 14 amino acids. Trimming took 6 bases from V and 5 from J; bases not matched to a gene: 4. The CDR3 is CASRRLAGGDTQYF. The CDR3 DNA is TGTGCCAGCAGGAGGCTAGCGGGGGGAGATACGCAGTATTTT.

The chain employs TRBV7-9 and TRBJ2-1; TRBD2 matches 8 bases. The trim removed 5 bases at V and 1 base at J, leaving 10 bases unmatched. Germline V CDR1 and CDR2: SEHNR, FQNEAQ (reference sequence). There are 17 residues in the CDR3. The CDR3 DNA is TGTGCCAGCAGCGCCGGTGAGCGGGGGCCTTCCTACAATGAGCAGTTCTTC. Amino acids: CASSAGERGPSYNEQFF. The variable domain in full, completed from reference TRBV7-9 and TRBJ2-1, reads DTGVSQNPRHKITKRGQNVTFRCDPISEHNRLYWYRQTLGQGPEFLTYFQNEAQLEKSRLLSDRFSAERPKGSFSTLEIQRTEQGDSAMYLCASSAGERGPSYNEQFFGPGTRLTVL.

This chain links TRBV4-3 with TRBJ1-5; the D is unclear. The CDR3 has 14 amino acids. Trimming took off 1 base at V and 4 bases at J, with 8 bases between the two ends. CDR1 is LGHNA, CDR2 YSLEER, per germline. The CDR3 nucleotides read TGCGCCAGCAGCCAAGTCAAAGGGAATCAGCCCCAGCATTTT. Translated: CASSQVKGNQPQHF.

V usage is TRBV4-3 and J usage is TRBJ2-5, with 14 bases that match TRBD2. The V gene end was trimmed by 0 bases and the J gene end by 0 bases; junction bases not matched to a gene: 9. There are 20 residues in the CDR3. In germline, CDR1 is LGHNA, CDR2 YSLEER. The CDR3 protein is CASSQDVTSGGVGYQETQYF. DNA for the CDR3: TGCGCCAGCAGCCAAGATGTGACTAGCGGGGGGGTGGGATACCAAGAGACCCAGTACTTC.

As concerns this clone: Additional DNA sequences in this sample encode the identical CDR3. The chain carries TRBV5-1 and TRBJ2-2; D is undetermined. The V and J ends lost 0 bases and 0 bases respectively, with 6 bases between them. CDR3 length: 15 amino acids. Germline values: CDR1 SGHRS, CDR2 YFSETQ. The CDR3 DNA follows: TGCGCCAGCAGCTTGGGACGGGCGAACACCGGGGAGCTGTTTTTT. Protein sequence: CASSLGRANTGELFF. Complete variable domain (other parts from reference TRBV5-1 and TRBJ2-2): KAGVTQTPRYLIKTRGQQVTLSCSPISGHRSVSWYQQTPGQGLQFLFEYFSETQRNKGNFPGRFSGRQFSNSRSEMNVSTLELGDSALYLCASSLGRANTGELFFGEGSRLTVL.

The J gene is TRBJ2-1, the V gene TRBV7-2; possible D gene TRBD2, 6 bases. The V and J ends lost 1 base and 7 bases respectively, with 20 bases between them. CDR3 length: 17 residues. The germline CDR1 and CDR2 sequences are SGHTA and FQGNSA. CDR3 protein: CASSLGINYWEANEQFF. The CDR3 DNA is TGTGCCAGCAGCTTAGGGATTAACTACTGGGAGGCTAATGAGCAGTTCTTC.

This chain uses TRBV11-2 with TRBJ1-1; no reliable D call. Germline V CDR1 and CDR2: SGHAT, FQNNGV. The V and J ends lost 2 bases and 2 bases respectively, with 6 bases between them. The CDR3 extends over 13 amino acids. The CDR3: CASSLRLNTEAFF. CDR3 coding DNA: TGTGCCAGCAGCTTAAGACTTAACACTGAAGCTTTCTTT.

Only a few counts were recorded for this clone. CDR3 bases: TGTGCCAGCAGCACCCACAGGGGGCAGGGCACAGATACGCAGTATTTT. Translation gives CASSTHRGQGTDTQYF. V and J are TRBV9 and TRBJ2-3; 9 bases are shared with TRBD1. Germline CDR1 reads SGDLS; CDR2 reads YYNGEE. The CDR3 loop spans 16 amino acids. The ends lost 4 bases at V and 1 base at J; junction bases unmatched: 7.

This clone was picked up a small number of times. This sequence joins TRBV6-1 and TRBJ1-5, with D perhaps matching TRBD1 (6 bases). Germline V gene data show CDR1 as MNHNS and CDR2 as SASEGT. The germline V and J ends were trimmed by 5 bases and 6 bases, with 14 bases remaining between them. This CDR3 comprises 14 residues. As DNA, the CDR3 is TGTGCCAGCAGTTCCCGGGGGGGCAGTCAGCCCCAGCATTTT. Its translation: CASSSRGGSQPQHF.